These T cell receptor beta chains were read from a single sample in a study of shared clonotypes between healthy human individuals. Some clones are missing from TCRdb's copy, which holds only in-frame ones; the method was immunoSEQ multiplex PCR. The sample carries over 750,000 clones, roughly 96% recorded once. The specimen was naive CD8+ T cells sorted from blood. These receptors were collected from a young man in good health. CDR3s include the opening cysteine and the closing phenylalanine or tryptophan. Fields, in order: V gene, CDR3 length, D gene, J gene, clone size, CDR3 DNA, CDR3 protein. D genes are given only for firm matches. Size is stated for part of the rows, as once, few or many counts, or as a class when the clone is expanded.

V: TRBV7-9
length: 16
D: TRBD2
J: TRBJ2-1
size: .
DNA: TGTGCCAGCAGCCCTCGGACTAGCGGGAGAAGGAATGAGCAGTTCTTC
CDR3: CASSPRTSGRRNEQFF

V: TRBV5-1
length: 14
D: TRBD1
J: TRBJ2-1
size: .
DNA: TGCGCCAGCAGCCCGGACAGGGGGCGAGATGAGCAGTTCTTC
CDR3: CASSPDRGRDEQFF

V: TRBV7-9
length: 18
D: TRBD2
J: TRBJ2-5
size: .
DNA: TGTGCCAGCAGCTTAGTCGCGGTAGCGGGGGGGAATCAAGAGACCCAGTACTTC
CDR3: CASSLVAVAGGNQETQYF

V: TRBV7-9
length: 12
D: .
J: TRBJ1-3
size: .
DNA: TGTGCCAGCAGCCCAGAAGGAAACACCATATATTTT
CDR3: CASSPEGNTIYF

V: TRBV7-2
length: 13
D: .
J: TRBJ1-4
size: .
DNA: TGTGCCAGCAGCTTAGTTCCCATGGAAAAACTGTTTTTT
CDR3: CASSLVPMEKLFF

V: TRBV4-1
length: 13
D: .
J: TRBJ2-1
size: few
DNA: TGCGCCAGCAGCCAAGGAGGAACAAATGAGCAGTTCTTC
CDR3: CASSQGGTNEQFF

V: TRBV27
length: 12
D: .
J: TRBJ2-3
size: .
DNA: TGTGCCAGCAGTTTAATTGGCGATACGCAGTATTTT
CDR3: CASSLIGDTQYF

V: TRBV5-6
length: 16
D: TRBD2
J: TRBJ2-7
size: .
DNA: TGTGCCAGCAGCTTGAAACCGGGACTAGCGAAATACGAGCAGTACTTC
CDR3: CASSLKPGLAKYEQYF

V: TRBV27
length: 11
D: .
J: TRBJ2-7
size: .
DNA: TGTGCCAGCTTTGAAGGGACTCTAACGTACTTC
CDR3: CASFEGTLTYF

V: TRBV5-5
length: 16
D: .
J: TRBJ2-5
size: .
DNA: TGTGCCAGCAGCGAGCCATTCGTGGGGGTTGGCGAGACCCAGTACTTC
CDR3: CASSEPFVGVGETQYF

V: TRBV19
length: 13
D: .
J: TRBJ2-2
size: .
DNA: TGTGCCAGTAGTATACGTATCACCGGGGAGCTGTTTTTT
CDR3: CASSIRITGELFF

V: TRBV27
length: 16
D: TRBD2
J: TRBJ2-1
size: .
DNA: TGTGCCAGCAGTTTAGGGGCTAGCGGGAGGGTCAATGAGCAGTTCTTC
CDR3: CASSLGASGRVNEQFF

V: TRBV29-1
length: 10
D: .
J: TRBJ1-1
size: once
DNA: TGCAGCGTTACCGGGGCTGAAGCTTTCTTT
CDR3: CSVTGAEAFF

V: TRBV2
length: 13
D: .
J: TRBJ2-1
size: .
DNA: TGTGCCAGCACTGGACATCATCCTTCTGAGCAGTTCTTC
CDR3: CASTGHHPSEQFF

V: TRBV29-1
length: 13
D: .
J: TRBJ1-3
size: .
DNA: TGCAGCGTTGATTGGGTGGGGGGAAACACCATATATTTT
CDR3: CSVDWVGGNTIYF

V: TRBV27
length: 14
D: .
J: TRBJ2-2
size: .
DNA: TGTGCCAGCAGTTTACTCGTTAACACCGGGGAGCTGTTTTTT
CDR3: CASSLLVNTGELFF

V: TRBV30
length: 15
D: TRBD2
J: TRBJ2-1
size: .
DNA: TGTGCCTGGAGTGTAGCCCTAGGACTAGTGGATGAGCAGTTCTTC
CDR3: CAWSVALGLVDEQFF

V: TRBV5-4
length: 14
D: .
J: TRBJ2-7
size: once
DNA: TGTGCCAGCAGCTTCTTTGGGGGTTCCTACGAGCAGTACTTC
CDR3: CASSFFGGSYEQYF

V: TRBV27
length: 15
D: .
J: TRBJ2-1
size: .
DNA: TGTGCCAGCAGATCCGGGACAAGAGGGCCTCATGAGCAGTTCTTC
CDR3: CASRSGTRGPHEQFF

V: TRBV7-9
length: 17
D: .
J: TRBJ2-1
size: .
DNA: TGTGCCAGCAGCTTACTGCCCGGGACAACCAGGGACAATGAGCAGTTCTTC
CDR3: CASSLLPGTTRDNEQFF

V: TRBV28
length: 14
D: TRBD1
J: TRBJ1-5
size: .
DNA: TGTGCCAGCAACCATCAGGGGGTAGGACAGCCCCAGCATTTT
CDR3: CASNHQGVGQPQHF

V: TRBV4-3
length: 15
D: .
J: TRBJ2-3
size: once
DNA: TGCGCCAGCAGCAAAGCCCATCCTGGCACTTATACGCAGTATTTT
CDR3: CASSKAHPGTYTQYF

V: TRBV2
length: 21
D: TRBD1
J: TRBJ2-2
size: .
DNA: TGTGCCAGCAGTGAAGGCTACCAGGGACAGCAATACTACTCGAACACCGGGGAGCTGTTTTTT
CDR3: CASSEGYQGQQYYSNTGELFF

V: TRBV30
length: 11
D: .
J: TRBJ2-5
size: .
DNA: TGTGCCTGGGGCCTTGGGGAGACCCAGTACTTC
CDR3: CAWGLGETQYF

V: TRBV5-1
length: 15
D: .
J: TRBJ2-7
size: .
DNA: TGCGCCAGCAGCCTGGAGGAGAATCTACCCTACGAGCAGTACTTC
CDR3: CASSLEENLPYEQYF

V: TRBV19
length: 16
D: .
J: TRBJ2-5
size: .
DNA: TGTGCCAGTACCCCAGAACAGGGCGTTGAACAAGAGACCCAGTACTTC
CDR3: CASTPEQGVEQETQYF

V: TRBV5-6
length: 18
D: .
J: TRBJ2-1
size: .
DNA: TGTGCCAGCAGCGGGGGAACACACGGACAAGAGCCGTACAATGAGCAGTTCTTC
CDR3: CASSGGTHGQEPYNEQFF

V: TRBV6-7
length: 16
D: .
J: TRBJ2-5
size: .
DNA: TGTGCCAGCAGTTACCCACAGGGTCTTGACCAAGAGACCCAGTACTTC
CDR3: CASSYPQGLDQETQYF

V: TRBV12-2
length: 15
D: .
J: TRBJ2-7
size: .
DNA: TGTGCAAGTCGCTTGAGACAGGGGGCGTCCTACGAGCAGTACTTC
CDR3: CASRLRQGASYEQYF

V: TRBV15
length: 12
D: .
J: TRBJ1-1
size: .
DNA: TGTGCCACCAGCAGCCGGTACACTGAAGCTTTCTTT
CDR3: CATSSRYTEAFF

V: TRBV5-1
length: 13
D: .
J: TRBJ2-7
size: .
DNA: TGCGCCAGCAGTATTGGGGTAGGGTACGAGCAGTACTTC
CDR3: CASSIGVGYEQYF

V: TRBV25-1
length: 12
D: .
J: TRBJ1-2
size: once
DNA: TGTGCCAGCAGTGATGGGCGCTATGGCTACACCTTC
CDR3: CASSDGRYGYTF

V: TRBV10-3
length: 13
D: .
J: TRBJ2-7
size: .
DNA: TGTGCCATCAACTCTAGGACCTCCTACGAGCAGTACTTC
CDR3: CAINSRTSYEQYF

V: TRBV27
length: 13
D: TRBD1
J: TRBJ2-7
size: .
DNA: TGTGCCAGCAGCTTAGACAGGGGCTACGAGCAGTACTTC
CDR3: CASSLDRGYEQYF

V: TRBV7-9
length: 14
D: .
J: TRBJ2-7
size: .
DNA: TGTGCCAGCAGCTTCGGCAGGGAAACCTACGAGCAGTACTTC
CDR3: CASSFGRETYEQYF

V: TRBV27
length: 13
D: .
J: TRBJ2-7
size: .
DNA: TGTGCCAGCAGGGAGATGATGGGATACGAGCAGTACTTC
CDR3: CASREMMGYEQYF

V: TRBV5-1
length: 14
D: TRBD1
J: TRBJ2-1
size: .
DNA: TGCGCCAGCAGCTTGGGACAGGGGCCCAATGAGCAGTTCTTC
CDR3: CASSLGQGPNEQFF

V: TRBV7-3
length: 16
D: .
J: TRBJ2-2
size: .
DNA: TGTGCCAGCAGCCCCCCGGGTCGGGGGTTGCACCGGGGAGCTGTTTTT
CDR3: CASSPPGRGLHRGAVF

V: TRBV7-9
length: 15
D: TRBD1
J: TRBJ2-7
size: .
DNA: TGTGCCAGCAGCCTAGGGGGACAGGGGACGGACGAGCAGTACTTC
CDR3: CASSLGGQGTDEQYF

V: TRBV27
length: 14
D: .
J: TRBJ2-1
size: .
DNA: TGTGCCAGCAGTGAAGGTTTGTCCTACAATGAGCAGTTCTTC
CDR3: CASSEGLSYNEQFF

V: TRBV5-4
length: 12
D: TRBD1
J: TRBJ2-7
size: .
DNA: TGTGCCAGCAGCTGGACAGGTTTAGAGCAGTACTTC
CDR3: CASSWTGLEQYF

V: TRBV11-2
length: 11
D: .
J: TRBJ2-1
size: .
DNA: TGTGCCAGTAATAGTTACAATGAGCAGTTCTTC
CDR3: CASNSYNEQFF

V: TRBV14
length: 13
D: .
J: TRBJ2-7
size: .
DNA: TGTGCCAGCAGCGAGGACAGCGTCCACGAGCAGTACTTC
CDR3: CASSEDSVHEQYF

V: TRBV5-8
length: 14
D: TRBD1
J: TRBJ2-7
size: .
DNA: TGTGCCAGCAGCACCGGGACAGGGTTCAACGAGCAGTACTTC
CDR3: CASSTGTGFNEQYF

V: TRBV11-3
length: 15
D: TRBD2
J: TRBJ2-1
size: .
DNA: TGTGCCAGCAGCCCTACTAGCGGGAGGACTAATGAGCAGTTCTTC
CDR3: CASSPTSGRTNEQFF

V: TRBV11-3
length: 14
D: .
J: TRBJ2-3
size: .
DNA: TGTGCCAGCAGCTCTGGACATACCACAGATACGCAGTATTTT
CDR3: CASSSGHTTDTQYF

V: TRBV6-5
length: 16
D: .
J: TRBJ2-5
size: .
DNA: TGTGCCAGCAGTTACATTGGCCAGGGGTTGGGAGAGACCCAGTACTTC
CDR3: CASSYIGQGLGETQYF

V: TRBV29-1
length: 14
D: .
J: TRBJ2-7
size: .
DNA: TGCAGCGTTGTCTTAGAGGGGAGCTCCTACGAGCAGTACTTC
CDR3: CSVVLEGSSYEQYF

V: TRBV6-6
length: 12
D: .
J: TRBJ2-7
size: .
DNA: TGTGCCAGCAGTTACTCGAGTAACGAGCAGTACTTC
CDR3: CASSYSSNEQYF

V: TRBV28
length: 14
D: TRBD1
J: TRBJ2-7
size: .
DNA: TGTGCCAGCAGCTCCCGGGACAGGGTTCCCGAGCAGTACTTC
CDR3: CASSSRDRVPEQYF

V: TRBV6-6
length: 12
D: .
J: TRBJ2-3
size: .
DNA: TGTGCCAGCAGTGCGGACAGTCTAACGCAGTATTTT
CDR3: CASSADSLTQYF

V: TRBV7-2
length: 16
D: TRBD2
J: TRBJ2-3
size: .
DNA: TGTGCCAGCAGCTACGGACTAGCGGGAGAGATTAATACGCAGTATTTT
CDR3: CASSYGLAGEINTQYF

V: TRBV25-1
length: 15
D: .
J: TRBJ2-5
size: few
DNA: TGTGCCAGCAGTTTACCCAGGGGTTGGGGAGAGACCCAGTACTTC
CDR3: CASSLPRGWGETQYF